The clone carrying this T cell receptor beta chain was detected a few times. The protocol was immunoSEQ multiplex PCR, while the TCRdb copy is restricted to in-frame clones and leaves out a portion. In the table there are 90,000 to 150,000 clones, 85% of which are singletons. This entry belongs to a study of blood T cell repertoires in COVID-19. J was trimmed by 4 bases and V by 6 bases; bases with no gene match: 7. CDR3 length: 15 residues. Germline lookup yields CDR1 MNHEY and CDR2 SVGAGI. This rearrangement joins TRBV6-5 to TRBJ2-2; 8 positions match TRBD1. This clonotype was sampled from a man older than 75 with acute or convalescent COVID-19. What was sequenced was peripheral blood. The CDR3: CASRADRVGTGELFF. CDR3 DNA: TGTGCCAGCAGGGCGGACAGGGTTGGCACCGGGGAGCTGTTTTTT.